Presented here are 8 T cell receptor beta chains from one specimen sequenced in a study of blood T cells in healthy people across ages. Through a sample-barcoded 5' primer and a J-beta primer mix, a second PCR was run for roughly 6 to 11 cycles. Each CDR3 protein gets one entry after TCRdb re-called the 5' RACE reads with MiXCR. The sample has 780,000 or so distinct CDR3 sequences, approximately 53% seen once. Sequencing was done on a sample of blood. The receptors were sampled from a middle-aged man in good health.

CDR3 amino acids: CASKNPGQSMNTEAFF. The CDR3 DNA follows: TGTGCCAGCAAAAACCCGGGACAGTCCATGAACACTGAAGCTTTCTTT. The gene calls are TRBV28 and TRBJ1-1, with 7 bases matching TRBD1. Germline loops: CDR1 MDHEN, CDR2 SYDVKM. J was trimmed by 0 bases and V by 7 bases; bases with no gene match: 11. The CDR3 has 16 amino acids.

The CDR3 nucleotides read TGTGCCAGCAGCTTAGCCTCGACAAGCATTAATCAGCCCCAGCATTTT. Translating it yields CASSLASTSINQPQHF. The rearrangement links TRBV7-9 to TRBJ1-5; D unclear. CDR3 length: 16 amino acids. In germline, CDR1 is SEHNR, CDR2 FQNEAQ (reference sequence). Trimming cost V 0 bases and J 4 bases, with 13 bases left between them.

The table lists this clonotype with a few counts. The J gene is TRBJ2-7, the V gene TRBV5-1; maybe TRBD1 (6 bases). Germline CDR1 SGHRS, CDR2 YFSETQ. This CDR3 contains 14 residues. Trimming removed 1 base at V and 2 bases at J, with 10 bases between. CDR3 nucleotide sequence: TGCGCCAGCAGCTTGACGACAGGAACCTACGAGCAGTACTTC. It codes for CASSLTTGTYEQYF. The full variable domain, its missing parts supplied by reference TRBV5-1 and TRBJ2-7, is KAGVTQTPRYLIKTRGQQVTLSCSPISGHRSVSWYQQTPGQGLQFLFEYFSETQRNKGNFPGRFSGRQFSNSRSEMNVSTLELGDSALYLCASSLTTGTYEQYFGPGTRLTVT.

In nucleotides, the CDR3 is TGTGCCAGCAGCTTGGAGGGACTAGCGGGATATGGCACCTACGAGCAGTACTTC. Amino acid sequence: CASSLEGLAGYGTYEQYF. The V gene is TRBV5-5, the J gene TRBJ2-7; 13 nucleotides line up with TRBD2. CDR3 length: 18 residues. With V trimmed by 0 bases and J by 2 bases, 8 bases remained unmatched. Germline V gene lookup returns CDR1 SGHKS and CDR2 YYEKEE (reference sequence).

CDR3 DNA: TGTGCCATCAGTTACACCGGGACAGGGGGGAGCATTAATCCAGTTACGCAGTATTTT. Encoded protein: CAISYTGTGGSINPVTQYF. The chain links TRBV10-3 to TRBJ2-3; 11 nucleotides line up with TRBD1. Trimming at V came to 5 bases and at J to 8 bases, leaving 21 bases not matched to a gene. Germline assignment: CDR1 ENHRY and CDR2 SYGVKD. This CDR3 has 19 residues.

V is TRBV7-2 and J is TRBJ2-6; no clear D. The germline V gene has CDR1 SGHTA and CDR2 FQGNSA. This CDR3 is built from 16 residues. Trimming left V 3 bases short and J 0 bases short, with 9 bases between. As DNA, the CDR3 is TGTGCCAGCAGCTTGGTACGGGCCTCTGGGGCCAACGTCCTGACTTTC. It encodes CASSLVRASGANVLTF. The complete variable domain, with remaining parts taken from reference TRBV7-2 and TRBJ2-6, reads GAGVSQSPSNKVTEKGKDVELRCDPISGHTALYWYRQSLGQGLEFLIYFQGNSAPDKSGLPSDRFSAERTGGSVSTLTIQRTQQEDSAVYLCASSLVRASGANVLTFGAGSRLTVL.

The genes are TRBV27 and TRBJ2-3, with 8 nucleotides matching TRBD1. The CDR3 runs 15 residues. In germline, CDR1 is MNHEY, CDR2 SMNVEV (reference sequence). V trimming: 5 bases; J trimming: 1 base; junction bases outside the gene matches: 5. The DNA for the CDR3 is TGTGCCAGCAGTGGTACGACAGGGGGCACAGATACGCAGTATTTT. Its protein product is CASSGTTGGTDTQYF.

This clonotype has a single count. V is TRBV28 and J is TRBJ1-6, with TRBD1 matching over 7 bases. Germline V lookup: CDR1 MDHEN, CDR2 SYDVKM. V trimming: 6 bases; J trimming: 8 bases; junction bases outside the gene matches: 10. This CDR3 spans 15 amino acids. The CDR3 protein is CASRSLDRADSPLHF. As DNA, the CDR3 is TGTGCCAGCAGATCCCTCGACAGGGCGGATTCACCCCTCCACTTT.